Below are 10 T cell receptor beta chains sequenced from a single sample in a study of breast tumors, draining lymph nodes, adjacent tissues. TCRdb ran MiXCR on the multiplex PCR reads and lists one entry per CDR3 protein. The sample includes roughly 100,000 distinct CDR3 sequences, about 30% of them seen just once. The lymph nodes were axillary draining lymph nodes from breast cancer patients. The sequencing input was axillary lymph node tissue. The receptors here all came from a female donor with breast cancer. Some clones in this sample may be carry-over from other donors' samples.

This clonotype was seen at least ten times. One junction end disagrees with the germline gene, perhaps due to a read error. The chain couples TRBV4-1 to TRBJ2-4; D not certain. The CDR3 covers 14 residues. The germline V gene encodes CDR1 MGHRA and CDR2 YSYEKL. CDR3 region: CANSPRPYGYIQYF. The CDR3 nucleotides are TGCGCCAACAGCCCACGGCCCTACGGTTACATTCAGTACTTC.

This clonotype has ten or more counts. V usage is TRBV12-3 or TRBV12-4 and J usage is TRBJ2-1; D ambiguous. The CDR3 has 12 amino acids. V lost 4 bases and J 3 bases, leaving 4 bases between the germline ends. In nucleotides, the CDR3 is TGTGCCAGCAGTTCCAACTACAATGAGCAGTTCTTC. It translates to CASSSNYNEQFF.

As to this clonotype: A junction end diverges from the germline sequence, so it may reflect a read error. The rearrangement uses TRBV7-9 and TRBJ2-7, with TRBD2 identical over 9 bases. Per the germline V gene, CDR1 is SEHNR and CDR2 is FQNEAQ (reference sequence). The length of the CDR3 is 15 residues. This chain's CDR3 is CASSMTSGLSYERHF. Written as DNA, the CDR3 is TGTGCCAGCAGCATGACTAGCGGCTTATCCTACGAGCGGCACTTC.

Comments on this clonotype: At one end, the junction sequence differs from germline, possibly due to a read error. The rearrangement joins TRBV2 to TRBJ2-3, with 8 bases aligning to TRBD2. The CDR3 length is 15 residues. Germline CDR1 and CDR2: SNHLY and FYNNEI. The CDR3 DNA follows: TGTGCCAACAGTGTAGCGGGGCTGAGCACAGATACGCAGTGTTTT. This translates into CANSVAGLSTDTQCF.

There are many counts of this clonotype. J is TRBJ2-7 and V is TRBV6-4; 8 nucleotides match TRBD1. CDR1 and CDR2 (germline): MRHNA, SNTAGT. The CDR3 has 18 residues. The V and J ends lost 0 bases and 0 bases, in that order; junction bases with no gene match: 10. The CDR3: CASSDSKDRGQVSYEQYF. For the CDR3, the DNA is TGTGCCAGCAGTGACTCGAAAGACCGGGGACAGGTCTCCTACGAGCAGTACTTC.

With regard to this clonotype: A junction end diverges from the germline sequence, so it may reflect a read error. The chain employs TRBV9 and TRBJ2-1; D gene uncertain. This CDR3 region has 15 residues. Germline CDR1 reads SGDLS; CDR2 reads YYNGEE. The CDR3 sequence: CASSTPDRDYNEPFF. The CDR3 bases are TGTGCCAGCAGCACTCCTGATAGGGATTACAATGAGCCGTTCTTC. Based on the CDR3 plus reference TRBV9 and TRBJ2-1, the full variable domain is DSGVTQTPKHLITATGQRVTLRCSPRSGDLSVYWYQQSLDQGLQFLIQYYNGEERAKGNILERFSAQQFPDLHSELNLSSLELGDSALYFCASSTPDRDYNEPFFGPGTRLTVL.

This clonotype was recorded at least ten times. A much larger clone differs by one base, so this may be a read error. The CDR3 is CSARPDRSSSEQYF. CDR3 nucleotide sequence: TGCAGTGCTAGACCGGACAGGTCTTCCTCCGAGCAGTACTTC. The rearrangement links TRBV20-1 to TRBJ2-7, with TRBD1 matching 7 bases. Germline CDR1 DFQATT, CDR2 SNEGSKA (reference sequence). CDR3 length: 14 amino acids.

The table lists this clonotype with a few counts. This sequence may be a read error, since a much larger clone differs from it by one base. The J gene is TRBJ2-1, the V gene TRBV20-1; 12 nucleotides align to TRBD2. Germline V gene lookup returns CDR1 DFQATT and CDR2 SNEGSKA (reference sequence). The CDR3 runs to 17 residues. V was clipped by 3 bases and J by 1 base; unmatched bases: 7. This CDR3 is CSARRLAGEASYNEQFF. The CDR3 DNA is TGCAGTGCTAGGCGACTAGCGGGAGAAGCGTCCTACAATGAGCAGTTCTTC.

This clonotype was seen many times. The chain couples TRBV4-2 to TRBJ2-3; TRBD2 might be the D (6 bases). The V gene's germline CDR1 is LGHNA and CDR2 YNFKEQ. The CDR3 sequence is 14 residues long. V was clipped by 2 bases and J by 0 bases, with 6 bases between them. The CDR3 loop is CASSQSGSTDTQYF. In DNA form, the CDR3 reads TGTGCCAGCAGCCAAAGCGGGAGCACAGATACGCAGTATTTT.

This clonotype was counted at least ten times. The rearrangement links TRBV12-5 to TRBJ2-5; TRBD2 is a possible D gene (6 bases). The CDR3 totals 15 residues. Trimming left V 0 bases short and J 5 bases short, with 13 bases between. Germline-derived CDR1 and CDR2 are LGHNT and FRNRAP. This CDR3 reads CASGLVRAGRETQYF. CDR3 nucleotides: TGTGCTAGTGGTTTGGTACGGGCGGGGAGGGAGACCCAGTACTTC.